These 5 T cell receptor beta chains were all obtained from the same sample, sequenced in a study of blood T cell repertoires in COVID-19. The method was immunoSEQ multiplex PCR; TCRdb's version includes in-frame clones alone and lacks a portion of them. The table shows about 320,000 clones, with just over 85% occurring only once. The sample comprised PBMCs or T cells enriched from blood (not recorded which). The origin of the receptors is a young woman who had recovered from COVID-19.

The chain links TRBV28 to TRBJ2-1; TRBD1 matches 11 bases. The CDR3 totals 15 residues. Trimming cost V 5 bases and J 5 bases; bases outside gene matches: 5. Germline values: CDR1 MDHEN, CDR2 SYDVKM. CDR3 amino acids: CASSRPGQGDNEQFF. CDR3 DNA sequence: TGTGCCAGCAGTAGACCGGGACAGGGGGACAATGAGCAGTTCTTC.

V is TRBV12-5 and J is TRBJ2-7, with no clear D. V lost 0 bases, J lost 3 bases, and 3 bases lay in between. The CDR3 is 12 residues long. Germline CDR1 and CDR2: LGHNT and FRNRAP. The DNA of the CDR3 is TGTGCTAGTGGTTTGGTACTCTACGAGCAGTACTTC. It codes for CASGLVLYEQYF.

The V call is TRBV5-1, the J call TRBJ1-2; 7 bases fit TRBD1. From germline, CDR1 is SGHRS and CDR2 YFSETQ. V was clipped by 4 bases and J by 5 bases; unmatched bases: 2. The CDR3 sequence is 12 residues long. The chain's CDR3 is CASSPQGYGYTF. The CDR3 DNA reads TGCGCCAGCAGCCCACAGGGGTATGGCTACACCTTC. The variable domain in full, completed from reference TRBV5-1 and TRBJ1-2, reads KAGVTQTPRYLIKTRGQQVTLSCSPISGHRSVSWYQQTPGQGLQFLFEYFSETQRNKGNFPGRFSGRQFSNSRSEMNVSTLELGDSALYLCASSPQGYGYTFGSGTRLTVV.

V gene TRBV5-1 combines with J gene TRBJ1-6; 8 bases are a match to TRBD1. The CDR3 length is 16 residues. Germline loops: CDR1 SGHRS, CDR2 YFSETQ. V lost 3 bases to trimming and J lost 0 bases; unmatched junction nucleotides: 2. The CDR3 nucleotides read TGCGCCAGCAGCTACGGACAGGGCTCCTATAATTCACCCCTCCACTTT. This sequence encodes CASSYGQGSYNSPLHF. The entire variable domain, with the rest obtained from reference TRBV5-1 and TRBJ1-6, is as follows: KAGVTQTPRYLIKTRGQQVTLSCSPISGHRSVSWYQQTPGQGLQFLFEYFSETQRNKGNFPGRFSGRQFSNSRSEMNVSTLELGDSALYLCASSYGQGSYNSPLHFGNGTRLTVT.

This clone has a handful of counts. The chain combines TRBV19 with TRBJ1-4; no clear D. V was pared by 7 bases and J by 8 bases, with 11 bases between. The CDR3 consists of 12 residues. The germline V gene has CDR1 LNHDA and CDR2 SQIVND (reference sequence). The CDR3 region is CASTQAGEKLFF. The CDR3 DNA reads TGTGCCAGTACCCAGGCTGGCGAAAAACTGTTTTTT.